This T cell receptor (beta chain) was obtained from a study of shared clonotypes between healthy human individuals. Study-wide results and caveats: Between several donors, naive CD4 clonotypes were shared at a level of approximately 5%. Memory subsets generally showed lower estimated richness than naive subsets.

The authors split each subset's genomic DNA evenly across several immunoSEQ plates. The sorted-subset replicate PCRs were given about 200 ng DNA, which is some 29,000 T cell genomes. Repertoires were generated with immunoSEQ multiplex PCR, while TCRdb's copy carries only in-frame clones and drops some. The sample includes about 680,000 clones, about 91% of them seen just once. Germline lookup yields CDR1 MNHEY and CDR2 SMNVEV (reference sequence). Deletions cut 4 bases from V and 2 bases from J, with 6 bases between. This CDR3 spans 13 amino acids. This clone has only one observation. Its cognate antigen is unknown. In the same sample, other DNA sequences code for this CDR3. Only CD45RO-negative cells positively selected for CCR7 counted as naive CD8 cells, so terminally differentiated effector memory CD45RA+ cells were excluded.

This TCR derives from a man aged 25-45 years in good health. This chain uses TRBV27 with TRBJ1-5; D uncertain. Material: naive CD8+ T cells sorted from blood. CDR3 amino acids: CASSSGRNQPQHF. Written as DNA, the CDR3 is TGTGCCAGCAGTTCGGGCCGCAATCAGCCCCAGCATTTT.